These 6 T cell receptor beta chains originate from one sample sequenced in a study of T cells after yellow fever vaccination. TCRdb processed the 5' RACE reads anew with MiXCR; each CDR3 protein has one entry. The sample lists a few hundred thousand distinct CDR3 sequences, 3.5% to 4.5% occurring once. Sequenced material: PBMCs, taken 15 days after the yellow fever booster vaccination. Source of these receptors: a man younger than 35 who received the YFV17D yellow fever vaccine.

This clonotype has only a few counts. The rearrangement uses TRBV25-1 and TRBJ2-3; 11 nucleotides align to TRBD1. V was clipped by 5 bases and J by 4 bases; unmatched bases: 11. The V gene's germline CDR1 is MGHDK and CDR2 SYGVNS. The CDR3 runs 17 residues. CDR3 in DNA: TGTGCCAGCAGTCCCAGGAGTGGACAGGGGGCGCCAGATACGCAGTATTTT. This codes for CASSPRSGQGAPDTQYF.

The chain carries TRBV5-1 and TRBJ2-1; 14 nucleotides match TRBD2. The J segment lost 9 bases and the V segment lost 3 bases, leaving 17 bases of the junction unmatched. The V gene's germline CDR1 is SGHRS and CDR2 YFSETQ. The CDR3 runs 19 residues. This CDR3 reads CASSSPGLAGVLILSEQFF. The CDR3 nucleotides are TGCGCCAGCAGCTCCCCGGGACTAGCGGGGGTCCTAATACTGAGTGAGCAGTTCTTC.

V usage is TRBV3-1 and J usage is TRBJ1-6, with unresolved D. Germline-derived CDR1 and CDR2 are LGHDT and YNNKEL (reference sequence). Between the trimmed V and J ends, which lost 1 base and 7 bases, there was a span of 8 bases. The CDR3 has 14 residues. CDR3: CASSQVDGNSPLHF. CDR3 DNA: TGTGCCAGCAGCCAAGTAGACGGGAATTCACCCCTCCACTTT.

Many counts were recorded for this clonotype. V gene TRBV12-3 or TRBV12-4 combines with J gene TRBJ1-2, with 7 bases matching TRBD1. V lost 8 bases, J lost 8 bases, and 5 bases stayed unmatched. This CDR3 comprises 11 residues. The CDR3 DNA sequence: TGTGCCAGCGAGGGGGCTGAGGGCTACACCTTC. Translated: CASEGAEGYTF.

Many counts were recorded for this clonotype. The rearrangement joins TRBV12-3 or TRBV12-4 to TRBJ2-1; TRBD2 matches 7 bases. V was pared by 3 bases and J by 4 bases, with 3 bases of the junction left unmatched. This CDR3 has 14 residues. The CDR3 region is CASSFGGGYNEQFF. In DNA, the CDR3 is TGTGCCAGCAGTTTCGGCGGGGGATACAATGAGCAGTTCTTC.

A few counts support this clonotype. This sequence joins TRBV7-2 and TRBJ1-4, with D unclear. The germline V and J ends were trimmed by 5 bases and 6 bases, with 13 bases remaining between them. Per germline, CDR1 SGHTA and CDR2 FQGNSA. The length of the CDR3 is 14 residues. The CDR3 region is CASSRTARDEKLFF. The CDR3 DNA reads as TGTGCCAGCAGCCGCACTGCGCGGGATGAAAAACTGTTTTTT.